This passage covers 3 T cell receptor beta chains from one sample sequenced in a study of T cell changes during pregnancy in multiple sclerosis. Clones were read by immunoSEQ multiplex PCR, and TCRdb kept only the in-frame ones, dropping some. The data show roughly 70,000 clones, with about 92% seen just once and about 2.8% held by the top ten. The sequenced sample was peripheral blood, obtained in the third trimester of pregnancy. These receptors came from a female donor in good health, enrolled as a control in a pregnancy study.

The chain joins TRBV5-5 to TRBJ1-2; D possibly corresponds to TRBD1 (5 bases). Per the germline V gene, CDR1 is SGHKS and CDR2 is YYEKEE (reference sequence). This CDR3 contains 15 residues. V was trimmed by 3 bases and J by 8 bases, leaving 20 bases between them. CDR3 in DNA: TGTGCCAGCAGCTATGCAGGGCGACGCTCGGGCGGCTACACCTTC. It translates to CASSYAGRRSGGYTF.

V usage is TRBV10-1 and J usage is TRBJ2-1, with TRBD1 as a possible D gene (6 bases). Germline-derived CDR1 and CDR2 are WNHNN and SYGVQD (reference sequence). The CDR3 length is 13 residues. Trimming cost V 6 bases and J 3 bases, with 9 bases left between them. The CDR3 DNA is TGCGCCAGCAGCGTAGGGGGCTACAATGAGCAGTTCTTC. It yields the protein CASSVGGYNEQFF.

The chain is built from TRBV5-1 and TRBJ1-2, with TRBD1 matching 7 bases. This CDR3 is 14 amino acids long. Trimming at V came to 0 bases and at J to 6 bases, leaving 5 bases not matched to a gene. The germline V gene encodes CDR1 SGHRS and CDR2 YFSETQ. CDR3 sequence (DNA): TGCGCCAGCAGCTTGGTGGCAGGGGGAAATGGCTACACCTTC. It translates to CASSLVAGGNGYTF.